The source of this T cell receptor (beta chain) is a study of blood T cell repertoires in COVID-19. Turning to the study itself: COVID-19 samples from acute and convalescent phases originated in the United States, Italy and Spain. Nucleic acid was either cDNA or gDNA, and it came from T cells, B-cell-depleted T cells, or PBMCs.

The germline V gene encodes CDR1 KGHSH and CDR2 LQKENI. The CDR3 totals 13 residues. Trimming cost V 5 bases and J 7 bases, with 9 bases left between them. As processed by the authors: Amplification with reference gene primers provided the estimates of nucleated cell counts. Here immunoSEQ multiplex PCR was the method, and the copy in TCRdb shows in-frame clones only, minus some. For V, J and clone size, that table is used; D and trimming come from the DNA. The repertoire holds fewer than 350,000 clones, with about 89% as singletons. This chain connects TRBV18 to TRBJ1-6; D may be TRBD1 (5 bases). Sample: peripheral blood. This TCR was sampled from a man aged 35 to 55 with acute or convalescent COVID-19. The CDR3 sequence: CASSTAGNSPLHF. Here the CDR3 DNA reads TGTGCCAGCTCAACCGCAGGGAATTCACCCCTCCACTTT. Full variable domain (missing parts from reference TRBV18 and TRBJ1-6): NAGVMQNPRHLVRRRGQEARLRCSPMKGHSHVYWYRQLPEEGLKFMVYLQKENIIDESGMPKERFSAEFPKEGPSILRIQQVVRGDSAAYFCASSTAGNSPLHFGNGTRLTVT.